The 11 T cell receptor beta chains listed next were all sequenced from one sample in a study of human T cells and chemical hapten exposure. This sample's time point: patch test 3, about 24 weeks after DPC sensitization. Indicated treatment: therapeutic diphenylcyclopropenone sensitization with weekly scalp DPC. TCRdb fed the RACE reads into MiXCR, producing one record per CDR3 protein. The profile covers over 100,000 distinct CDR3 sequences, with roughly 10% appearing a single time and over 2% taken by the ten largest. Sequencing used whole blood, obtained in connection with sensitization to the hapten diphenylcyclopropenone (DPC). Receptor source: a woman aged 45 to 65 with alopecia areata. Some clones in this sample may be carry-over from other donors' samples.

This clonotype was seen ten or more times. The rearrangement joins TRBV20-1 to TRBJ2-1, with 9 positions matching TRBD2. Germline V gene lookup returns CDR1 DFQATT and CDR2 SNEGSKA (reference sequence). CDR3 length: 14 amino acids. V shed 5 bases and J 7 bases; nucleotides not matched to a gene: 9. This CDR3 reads CSAGPGTSRNEQFF. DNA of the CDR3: TGCAGTGCTGGCCCCGGGACTAGCAGGAATGAGCAGTTCTTC.

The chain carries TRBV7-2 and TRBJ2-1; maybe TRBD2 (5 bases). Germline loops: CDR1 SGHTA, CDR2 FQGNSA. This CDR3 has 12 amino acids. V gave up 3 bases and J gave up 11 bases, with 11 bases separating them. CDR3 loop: CASSFRIAKQFF. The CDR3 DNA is TGTGCCAGCAGCTTTAGGATAGCGAAGCAGTTCTTC. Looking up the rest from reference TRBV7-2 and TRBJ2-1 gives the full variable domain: GAGVSQSPSNKVTEKGKDVELRCDPISGHTALYWYRQSLGQGLEFLIYFQGNSAPDKSGLPSDRFSAERTGGSVSTLTIQRTQQEDSAVYLCASSFRIAKQFFGPGTRLTVL.

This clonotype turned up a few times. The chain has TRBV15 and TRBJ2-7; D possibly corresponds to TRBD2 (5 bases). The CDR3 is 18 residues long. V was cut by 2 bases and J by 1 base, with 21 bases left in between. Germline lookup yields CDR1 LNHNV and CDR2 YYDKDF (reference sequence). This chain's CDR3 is CATSRSSYGWGVSYEQYF. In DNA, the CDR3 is TGTGCCACCAGCAGATCCTCGTACGGATGGGGAGTGTCCTACGAGCAGTACTTC. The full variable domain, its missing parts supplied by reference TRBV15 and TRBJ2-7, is DAMVIQNPRYQVTQFGKPVTLSCSQTLNHNVMYWYQQKSSQAPKLLFHYYDKDFNNEADTPDNFQSRRPNTSFCFLDIRSPGLGDTAMYLCATSRSSYGWGVSYEQYFGPGTRLTVT.

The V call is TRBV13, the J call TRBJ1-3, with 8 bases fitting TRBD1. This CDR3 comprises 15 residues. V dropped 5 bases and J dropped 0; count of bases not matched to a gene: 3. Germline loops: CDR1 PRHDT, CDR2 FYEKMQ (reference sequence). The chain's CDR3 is CASSTGTGSGNTIYF. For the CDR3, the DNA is TGTGCCAGCAGCACTGGGACAGGCTCTGGAAACACCATATATTTT.

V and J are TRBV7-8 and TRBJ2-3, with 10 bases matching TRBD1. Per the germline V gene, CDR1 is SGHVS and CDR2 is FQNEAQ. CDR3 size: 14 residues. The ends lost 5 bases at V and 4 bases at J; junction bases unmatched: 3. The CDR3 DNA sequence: TGTGCCAGCAGCCGAGGACAGGGGGCAGATACGCAGTATTTT. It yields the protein CASSRGQGADTQYF. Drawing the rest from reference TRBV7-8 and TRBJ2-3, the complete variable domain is GAGVSQSPRYKVAKRGQDVALRCDPISGHVSLFWYQQALGQGPEFLTYFQNEAQLDKSGLPSDRFFAERPEGSVSTLKIQRTQQEDSAVYLCASSRGQGADTQYFGPGTRLTVL.

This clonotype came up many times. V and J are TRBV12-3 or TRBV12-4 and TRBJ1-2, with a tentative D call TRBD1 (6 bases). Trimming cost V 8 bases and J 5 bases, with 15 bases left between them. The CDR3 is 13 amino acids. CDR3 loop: CASSSGAPYGYTF. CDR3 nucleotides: TGTGCCAGCTCATCAGGGGCGCCGTATGGCTACACCTTC.

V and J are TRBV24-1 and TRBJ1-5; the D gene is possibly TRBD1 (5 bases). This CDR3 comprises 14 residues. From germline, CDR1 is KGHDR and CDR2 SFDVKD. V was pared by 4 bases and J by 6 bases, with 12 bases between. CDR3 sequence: CATSDRDVGQPQHF. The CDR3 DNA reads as TGTGCCACCAGTGACCGGGACGTAGGTCAGCCCCAGCATTTT.

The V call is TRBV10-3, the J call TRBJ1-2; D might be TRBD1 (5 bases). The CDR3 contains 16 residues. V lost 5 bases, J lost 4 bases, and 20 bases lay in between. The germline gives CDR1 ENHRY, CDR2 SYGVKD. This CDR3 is CAISSEDNTLSYGYTF. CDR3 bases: TGTGCCATCAGTTCAGAGGACAACACACTCAGCTATGGCTACACCTTC.

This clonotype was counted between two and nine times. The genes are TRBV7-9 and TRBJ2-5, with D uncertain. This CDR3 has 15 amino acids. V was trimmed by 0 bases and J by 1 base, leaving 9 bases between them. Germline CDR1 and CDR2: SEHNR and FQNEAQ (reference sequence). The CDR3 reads CASSLAGSAQETQYF. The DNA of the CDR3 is TGTGCCAGCAGCTTAGCCGGTAGTGCCCAAGAGACCCAGTACTTC.

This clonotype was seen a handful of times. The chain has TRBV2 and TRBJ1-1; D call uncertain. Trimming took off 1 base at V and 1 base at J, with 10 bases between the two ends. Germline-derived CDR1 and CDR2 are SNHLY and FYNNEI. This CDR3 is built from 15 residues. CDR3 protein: CASSEVKAQNTEAFF. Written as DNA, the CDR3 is TGTGCCAGCAGTGAAGTTAAGGCGCAGAACACTGAAGCTTTCTTT. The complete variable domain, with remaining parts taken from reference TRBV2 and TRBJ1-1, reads EPEVTQTPSHQVTQMGQEVILRCVPISNHLYFYWYRQILGQKVEFLVSFYNNEISEKSEIFDDQFSVERPDGSNFTLKIRSTKLEDSAMYFCASSEVKAQNTEAFFGQGTRLTVV.

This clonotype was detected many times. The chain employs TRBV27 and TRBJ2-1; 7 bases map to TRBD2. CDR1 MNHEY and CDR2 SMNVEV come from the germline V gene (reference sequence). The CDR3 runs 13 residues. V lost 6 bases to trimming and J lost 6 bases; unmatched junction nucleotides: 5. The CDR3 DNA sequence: TGTGCCAGCAGACTAGCGTCAGGCAATGAGCAGTTCTTC. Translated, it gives CASRLASGNEQFF.